The present entry profiles one T cell receptor (beta chain) with its context. TCRdb's copy holds only in-frame clones and misses some; the assay was immunoSEQ multiplex PCR. The sample has roughly 67,000 clones, 85% to 90% seen once; the top ten hold about 8.2%. The entry originates in a study of T cell responses to AZD1222 COVID-19 vaccine. The wider study: Recipients boosted at about 4 weeks or about 12 weeks are pooled.

The CDR3 is 16 amino acids. Trimming removed 0 bases at V and 4 bases at J, with 12 bases between. Per germline, CDR1 KGHSH and CDR2 LQKENI. The sequences come from peripheral blood, collected on day 0 of AZD1222 vaccination. V gene TRBV18 combines with J gene TRBJ1-4; possibly TRBD1 for D (5 bases). This receptor was identified in an adult in good health. CDR3 DNA: TGTGCCAGCTCACCACCTGGTACCAGGGATAATGAAAAACTGTTTTTT. Protein sequence: CASSPPGTRDNEKLFF.